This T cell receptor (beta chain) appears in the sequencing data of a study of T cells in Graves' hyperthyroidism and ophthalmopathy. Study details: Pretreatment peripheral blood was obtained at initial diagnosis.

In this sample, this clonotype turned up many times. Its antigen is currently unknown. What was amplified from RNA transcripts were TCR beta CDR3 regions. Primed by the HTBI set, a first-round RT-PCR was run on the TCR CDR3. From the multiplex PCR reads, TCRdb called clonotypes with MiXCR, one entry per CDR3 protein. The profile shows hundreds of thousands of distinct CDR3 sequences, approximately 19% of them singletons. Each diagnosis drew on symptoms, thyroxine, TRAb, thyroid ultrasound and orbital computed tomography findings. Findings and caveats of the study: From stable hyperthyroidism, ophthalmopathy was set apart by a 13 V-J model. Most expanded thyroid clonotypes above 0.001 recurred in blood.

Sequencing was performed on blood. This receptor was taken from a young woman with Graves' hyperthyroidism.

The CDR3 is CSARTGELNTEAFF. DNA for the CDR3: TGCAGTGCTAGAACTGGTGAGCTGAACACTGAAGCTTTCTTT. The chain uses TRBV20-1 and TRBJ1-1; D uncertain. Germline lookup yields CDR1 DFQATT and CDR2 SNEGSKA (reference sequence). This CDR3 is 14 amino acids long. Deletions cut 2 bases from V and 0 bases from J, with 10 bases between.